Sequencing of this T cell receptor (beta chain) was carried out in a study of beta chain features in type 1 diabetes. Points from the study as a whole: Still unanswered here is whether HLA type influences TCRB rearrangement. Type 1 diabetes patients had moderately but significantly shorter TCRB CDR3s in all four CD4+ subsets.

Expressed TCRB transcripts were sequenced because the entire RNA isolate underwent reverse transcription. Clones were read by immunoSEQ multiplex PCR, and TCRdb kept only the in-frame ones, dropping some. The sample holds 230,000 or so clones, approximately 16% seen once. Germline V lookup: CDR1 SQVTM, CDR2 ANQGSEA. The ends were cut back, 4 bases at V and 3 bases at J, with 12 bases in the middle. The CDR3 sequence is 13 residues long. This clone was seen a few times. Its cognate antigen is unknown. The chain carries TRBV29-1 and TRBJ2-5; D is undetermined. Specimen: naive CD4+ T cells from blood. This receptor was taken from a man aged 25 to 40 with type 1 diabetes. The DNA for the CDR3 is TGCAGCGTTGCCCCGCGCCTCGAAGAGACCCAGTACTTC. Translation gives CSVAPRLEETQYF.